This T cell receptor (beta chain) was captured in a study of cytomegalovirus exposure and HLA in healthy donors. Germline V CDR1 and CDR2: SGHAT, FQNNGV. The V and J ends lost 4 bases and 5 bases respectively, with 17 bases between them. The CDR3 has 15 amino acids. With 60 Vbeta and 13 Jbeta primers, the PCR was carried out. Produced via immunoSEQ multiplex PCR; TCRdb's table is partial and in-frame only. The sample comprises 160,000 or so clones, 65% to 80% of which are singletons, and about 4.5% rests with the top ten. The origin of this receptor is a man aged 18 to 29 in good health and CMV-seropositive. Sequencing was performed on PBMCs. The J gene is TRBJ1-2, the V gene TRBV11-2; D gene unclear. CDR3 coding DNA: TGTGCCAGCAGCTCCTTCCGTAGATCGCTATATGGCTACACCTTC. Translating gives CASSSFRRSLYGYTF.